A single sample gave rise to the 30 T cell receptor beta chains below, sequenced in a study of T cell changes during pregnancy in multiple sclerosis. Clones were sequenced by immunoSEQ multiplex PCR, and TCRdb holds only the in-frame ones, with some missing. Of roughly 14,000 clones in the sample, about 83% were seen once. The material sequenced was CD8+ T cells from peripheral blood mononuclear cells, taken after pregnancy. The receptors were gathered from a female donor in good health, enrolled as a control in a pregnancy study.

The chain combines TRBV5-6 with TRBJ2-5; D is ambiguous. Germline CDR1 reads SGHDT; CDR2 reads YYEEEE. The CDR3 sequence is 13 residues long. Trimming took off 0 bases at V and 4 bases at J, with 7 bases between the two ends. CDR3 protein: CASSLGRRETQYF. The CDR3 nucleotides are TGTGCCAGCAGCTTGGGCAGAAGAGAGACCCAGTACTTC.

The J gene is TRBJ2-1, the V gene TRBV7-6; 11 bases line up with TRBD2. The CDR3 length is 15 residues. The junction had 6 bases not matched to a gene; V was cut back by 7 bases and J by 4 bases. Germline V CDR1 and CDR2: SGHVS, FNYEAQ. The DNA of the CDR3 is TGTGCCAGCACCCCCGGGACTAGCGGTTACAATGAGCAGTTCTTC. Amino acids: CASTPGTSGYNEQFF.

This clone was seen once. The genes are TRBV23-1 and TRBJ2-7; 8 nucleotides agree with TRBD1. TRBV23-1 is an ORF, and what it does is uncertain. J gave up 5 bases and V 0 bases, and 3 bases lay outside the gene matches. This CDR3 region has 14 residues. The CDR3 is CASSQSDRVHEQYF. Here the CDR3 DNA reads TGCGCCAGCAGTCAATCGGACAGGGTCCACGAGCAGTACTTC.

The chain couples TRBV6-1 to TRBJ2-7; 8 positions agree with TRBD1. The ends lost 6 bases at V and 2 bases at J; junction bases unmatched: 6. The germline V gene has CDR1 MNHNS and CDR2 SASEGT. The length of the CDR3 is 14 residues. The CDR3 coding sequence is TGTGCCAGCAGCTTGACAGGGGAGGCCTACGAGCAGTACTTC. This encodes CASSLTGEAYEQYF.

The chain's CDR3 is CASSSGQRYEQYF. In nucleotides, the CDR3 is TGTGCCAGCAGCTCCGGACAGCGCTACGAGCAGTACTTC. The chain carries TRBV7-6 and TRBJ2-7; D perhaps matches TRBD1 (6 bases). CDR3 length: 13 amino acids. V lost 4 bases, J lost 3 bases, and 10 bases lay in between. Per germline, CDR1 SGHVS and CDR2 FNYEAQ.

By share, this clone ranks as large. V gene TRBV6-4 combines with J gene TRBJ1-1; 7 nucleotides agree with TRBD1. Germline assignment: CDR1 MRHNA and CDR2 SNTAGT. The J segment lost 4 bases and the V segment lost 2 bases, leaving 7 bases of the junction unmatched. The CDR3 is 15 residues long. CDR3: CASSDGAGGSTEAFF. The CDR3 bases are TGTGCCAGCAGTGACGGGGCAGGGGGAAGCACTGAAGCTTTCTTT.

The genes are TRBV5-1 and TRBJ2-1; TRBD1 is a possible D gene (6 bases). V was trimmed by 3 bases and J by 1 base, leaving 11 bases between them. There are 15 residues in the CDR3. CDR1 and CDR2 from the germline V gene are SGHRS and YFSETQ. CDR3 amino acids: CASSSDRNSYNEQFF. CDR3 DNA: TGCGCCAGCAGCTCCGACAGGAATTCCTACAATGAGCAGTTCTTC.

J is TRBJ2-1 and V is TRBV6-1, with D possibly TRBD2 on 5 matching bases. V lost 3 bases, J lost 6 bases, and 15 bases lay in between. The CDR3 sequence is 15 residues long. The germline gives CDR1 MNHNS, CDR2 SASEGT. Written as DNA, the CDR3 is TGTGCCAGCAGTGAGCAAGGAGGTACCCCCAATGAGCAGTTCTTC. Protein: CASSEQGGTPNEQFF.

This chain links TRBV6-1 with TRBJ1-5, with D unclear. The CDR3 has 15 amino acids. Deletions cut 2 bases from V and 0 bases from J, with 8 bases between. Germline CDR1 is MNHNS and CDR2 is SASEGT. In DNA form, the CDR3 reads TGTGCCAGCAGTGAACTATTCAATAGCAATCAGCCCCAGCATTTT. Its protein product is CASSELFNSNQPQHF.

The chain recombines TRBV27 with TRBJ2-1; D perhaps matches TRBD1 (7 bases). This CDR3 comprises 16 residues. CDR1 and CDR2 from the germline V gene are MNHEY and SMNVEV (reference sequence). Trimming shortened V by 5 bases and J by 5 bases, and 19 bases separated the two germline ends. The DNA for the CDR3 is TGTGCCAGCAGTCTCCCCGGGGGACAGTATAACAATGAGCAGTTCTTC. Translation: CASSLPGGQYNNEQFF.

J is TRBJ2-7 and V is TRBV28, with 7 bases identical to TRBD1. This CDR3 is built from 13 residues. Germline CDR1 reads MDHEN; CDR2 reads SYDVKM. J lost 4 bases, V lost 5 bases, and 5 bases had no gene match. CDR3 amino acids: CASSPGTVYEQYF. The DNA for the CDR3 is TGTGCCAGCAGTCCCGGGACAGTGTACGAGCAGTACTTC.

This chain uses TRBV28 with TRBJ1-1; the match to TRBD1 covers 10 bases. The V gene's germline CDR1 is MDHEN and CDR2 SYDVKM. The CDR3 totals 15 residues. V lost 6 bases and J lost 1; bases outside the gene matches: 5. CDR3 in amino acids: CASSSRQGANTEAFF. The CDR3 DNA sequence: TGTGCCAGCAGCTCGCGACAGGGGGCGAACACTGAAGCTTTCTTT.

The chain employs TRBV27 and TRBJ2-1; 7 nucleotides match TRBD1. The CDR3 runs to 14 residues. Germline V lookup: CDR1 MNHEY, CDR2 SMNVEV (reference sequence). J lost 5 bases, V lost 2 bases, and 3 bases had no gene match. The CDR3 coding sequence is TGTGCCAGCAGTTTAGACAGGGTGCACAATGAGCAGTTCTTC. It translates to CASSLDRVHNEQFF.

The chain uses TRBV23-1 and TRBJ2-1; 8 bases line up with TRBD2. TRBV23-1 belongs to the ORF category, with a function that is uncertain. V lost 10 bases to trimming and J lost 15 bases; unmatched junction nucleotides: 11. The CDR3 covers 11 residues. CDR3 in DNA: TGCGCCAACCGAGGGGCGGGGGGAACGTTCTTC. This translates into CANRGAGGTFF.

This chain joins TRBV7-9 and TRBJ2-7; TRBD1 matches at 10 bases. The CDR3 loop spans 14 amino acids. The V gene's germline CDR1 is SEHNR and CDR2 FQNEAQ (reference sequence). V lost 5 bases, J lost 5 bases, and 6 bases stayed unmatched. In DNA, the CDR3 is TGTGCCAGCAGCGGATCGACAGGGGGCGACGAGCAGTACTTC. Amino acid sequence: CASSGSTGGDEQYF.

This clone was detected many times. The V call is TRBV9, the J call TRBJ2-7; a weak D match, TRBD2 (6 bases). Per the germline V gene, CDR1 is SGDLS and CDR2 is YYNGEE. V dropped 0 bases and J dropped 3 bases, with 13 bases sitting between them. CDR3 length: 15 residues. The CDR3, as DNA: TGTGCCAGCAGCGTAGACGGGGGAAGTGGCTACGAGCAGTACTTC. Protein product: CASSVDGGSGYEQYF.

V and J are TRBV27 and TRBJ2-7; 7 nucleotides line up with TRBD2. This CDR3 has 15 amino acids. V dropped 1 base and J dropped 4; count of bases not matched to a gene: 7. Germline V lookup: CDR1 MNHEY, CDR2 SMNVEV (reference sequence). The CDR3 region has the DNA TGTGCCAGCAGTTTATTCTGGGACTATGGATACGAGCAGTACTTC. Translating gives CASSLFWDYGYEQYF.

The gene calls are TRBV2 and TRBJ2-1, with TRBD2 matching 7 bases. In germline, CDR1 is SNHLY, CDR2 FYNNEI. This CDR3 region has 12 residues. The V and J ends lost 4 bases and 8 bases, in that order; junction bases with no gene match: 2. CDR3 sequence reads: CASSGGGDEQFF. In DNA form, the CDR3 reads TGTGCCAGCAGTGGTGGGGGGGATGAGCAGTTCTTC.

The V and J genes are TRBV5-1 and TRBJ1-2; D may be TRBD1 (6 bases). V dropped 0 bases and J dropped 6 bases, with 30 bases sitting between them. CDR1 and CDR2 (germline): SGHRS, YFSETQ. This CDR3 is built from 20 residues. Here the CDR3 DNA reads TGCGCCAGCAGCTTGGATCCTCGAGGGGGGGGGCGGACGTCGACGGATGGCTACACCTTC. This translates into CASSLDPRGGGRTSTDGYTF.

This sequence joins TRBV5-1 and TRBJ2-3; 15 bases agree with TRBD2. The CDR3 sequence is 15 residues long. The germline CDR1 and CDR2 sequences are SGHRS and YFSETQ. Germline trimming cut 3 bases from V and 6 bases from J; bases unmatched to any gene: 2. The CDR3 loop reads CASSSGLAGGDTQYF. As DNA, the CDR3 is TGCGCCAGCAGCTCTGGACTAGCGGGGGGGGATACGCAGTATTTT.

The chain carries TRBV6-5 and TRBJ2-3; tentative D call: TRBD1 (6 bases). V was pared by 0 bases and J by 5 bases, with 12 bases between. The CDR3 spans 15 residues. Germline values: CDR1 MNHEY, CDR2 SVGAGI. Here the CDR3 reads CASSYSGQGLDTQYF. Here the CDR3 DNA reads TGTGCCAGCAGTTACTCTGGGCAGGGGTTAGATACGCAGTATTTT.

The V gene is TRBV6-5, the J gene TRBJ2-5; D remains ambiguous. Per the germline V gene, CDR1 is MNHEY and CDR2 is SVGAGI. This CDR3 has 14 amino acids. Trimming took 0 bases from V and 4 from J, leaving 9 bases between them. CDR3 in DNA: TGTGCCAGCAGTTACTCGTCTAGAGCAGAGACCCAGTACTTC. The encoded protein is CASSYSSRAETQYF.

The chain couples TRBV28 to TRBJ1-3, with a possible D match to TRBD1 (5 bases). Germline CDR1 is MDHEN and CDR2 is SYDVKM. With 2 bases removed from V and 4 bases from J, the gap between germline ends came to 9 bases. CDR3 size: 14 residues. The CDR3 is CASSLPGGGNTIYF. DNA for the CDR3: TGTGCCAGCAGTTTACCGGGGGGGGGAAACACCATATATTTT.

In its sample, this clone was seen a few times. V gene TRBV6-4 combines with J gene TRBJ2-2; the match to TRBD1 covers 9 bases. CDR1 and CDR2 (germline): MRHNA, SNTAGT. CDR3 size: 15 residues. V lost 3 bases to trimming and J lost 4 bases; unmatched junction nucleotides: 3. In nucleotides, the CDR3 is TGTGCCAGCAGTGAGGGACAGGGTACCACCGGGGAGCTGTTTTTT. It translates to CASSEGQGTTGELFF.

This clone was counted only a few times. J is TRBJ2-1 and V is TRBV9; 7 positions match TRBD1. This CDR3 is built from 14 residues. Germline trimming cut 3 bases from V and 4 bases from J; bases unmatched to any gene: 4. Germline V gene sequence: CDR1 SGDLS, CDR2 YYNGEE. DNA of the CDR3: TGTGCCAGCAGCGCGCAACAGGGGTACAATGAGCAGTTCTTC. Protein: CASSAQQGYNEQFF.

This clone has only a few counts. The chain uses TRBV27 and TRBJ1-2; TRBD1 matches at 7 bases. Germline-derived CDR1 and CDR2 are MNHEY and SMNVEV (reference sequence). J was trimmed by 4 bases and V by 6 bases; bases with no gene match: 8. The CDR3 has 14 residues. CDR3 amino acids: CASSGTAPAYGYTF. For the CDR3, the DNA is TGTGCCAGCAGCGGGACAGCGCCCGCCTATGGCTACACCTTC.

The chain is built from TRBV27 and TRBJ1-5; TRBD1 matches 8 bases. Losses at the gene ends were 2 bases for V and 4 bases for J; bases not matched to a gene: 1. Per germline, CDR1 MNHEY and CDR2 SMNVEV (reference sequence). CDR3 size: 14 residues. This CDR3 reads CASSLTGGNQPQHF. Written as DNA, the CDR3 is TGTGCCAGCAGTTTAACAGGGGGGAATCAGCCCCAGCATTTT.

The gene calls are TRBV5-1 and TRBJ1-2; the D gene is possibly TRBD1 (5 bases). V shed 1 base and J shed 2 bases, with 6 bases lying between them. This CDR3 region has 13 residues. Germline V gene sequence: CDR1 SGHRS, CDR2 YFSETQ. The CDR3 nucleotides read TGCGCCAGCAGCTTGAAGGGGAACTATGGCTACACCTTC. Its translation is CASSLKGNYGYTF.

In this sample, this clone turned up a few times. The genes are TRBV10-1 and TRBJ2-1; tentatively, D is TRBD2 (5 bases). Deletions cut 5 bases from V and 5 bases from J, with 13 bases between. Per germline, CDR1 WNHNN and CDR2 SYGVQD (reference sequence). There are 14 residues in the CDR3. The CDR3 protein is CASSLGGPNNEQFF. The CDR3 bases are TGCGCCAGCAGTCTAGGCGGGCCTAACAATGAGCAGTTCTTC.

V and J are TRBV28 and TRBJ2-2; D ambiguous. The V gene's germline CDR1 is MDHEN and CDR2 SYDVKM. V dropped 2 bases and J dropped 2 bases, with 27 bases sitting between them. CDR3 length: 21 amino acids. As DNA, the CDR3 is TGTGCCAGCAGTTTAACCGGCAGGCCCACCGCTTACCCACATAACACCGGGGAGCTGTTTTTT. It translates to CASSLTGRPTAYPHNTGELFF.